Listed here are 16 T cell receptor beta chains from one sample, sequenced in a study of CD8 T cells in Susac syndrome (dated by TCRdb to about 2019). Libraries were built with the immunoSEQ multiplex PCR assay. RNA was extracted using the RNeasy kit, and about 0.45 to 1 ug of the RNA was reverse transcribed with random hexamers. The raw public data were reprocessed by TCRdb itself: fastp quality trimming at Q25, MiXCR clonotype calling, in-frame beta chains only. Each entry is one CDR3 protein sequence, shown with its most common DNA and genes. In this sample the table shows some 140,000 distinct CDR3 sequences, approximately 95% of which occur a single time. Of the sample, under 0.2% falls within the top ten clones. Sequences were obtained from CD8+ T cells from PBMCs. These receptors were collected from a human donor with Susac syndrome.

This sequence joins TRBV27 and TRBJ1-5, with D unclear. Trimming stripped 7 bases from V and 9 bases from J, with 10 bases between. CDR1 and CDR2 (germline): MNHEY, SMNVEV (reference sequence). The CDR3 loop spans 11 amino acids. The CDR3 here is CASTGGGPQHF. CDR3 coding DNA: TGTGCCAGCACCGGTGGCGGGCCCCAGCATTTT.

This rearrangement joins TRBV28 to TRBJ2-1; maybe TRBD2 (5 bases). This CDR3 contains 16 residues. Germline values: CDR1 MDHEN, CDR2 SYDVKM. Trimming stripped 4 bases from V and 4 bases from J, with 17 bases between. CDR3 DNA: TGTGCCAGCAGTTCCGAGAAAGCGGATTATTACAATGAGCAGTTCTTC. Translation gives CASSSEKADYYNEQFF. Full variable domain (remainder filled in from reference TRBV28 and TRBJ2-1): DVKVTQSSRYLVKRTGEKVFLECVQDMDHENMFWYRQDPGLGLRLIYFSYDVKMKEKGDIPEGYSVSREKKERFSLILESASTNQTSMYLCASSSEKADYYNEQFFGPGTRLTVL.

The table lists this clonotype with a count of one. CDR3 sequence: CASSLRTGVPTEAFF. CDR3 nucleotides: TGTGCCAGCAGTTTACGTACCGGGGTCCCAACTGAAGCTTTCTTT. The rearrangement joins TRBV27 to TRBJ1-1; D not certain. V was trimmed by 2 bases and J by 5 bases, leaving 15 bases between them. The CDR3 consists of 15 residues. Germline V gene lookup returns CDR1 MNHEY and CDR2 SMNVEV (reference sequence).

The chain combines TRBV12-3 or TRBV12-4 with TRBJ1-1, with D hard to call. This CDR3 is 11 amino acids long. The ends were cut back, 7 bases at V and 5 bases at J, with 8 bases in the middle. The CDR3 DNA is TGTGCCAGCACCACGGGGACTGAAGCTTTCTTT. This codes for CASTTGTEAFF.

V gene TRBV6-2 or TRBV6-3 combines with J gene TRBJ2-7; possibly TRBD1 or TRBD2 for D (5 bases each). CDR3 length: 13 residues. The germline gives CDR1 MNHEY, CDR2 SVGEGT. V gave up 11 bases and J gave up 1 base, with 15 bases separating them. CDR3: CAVLGTQSYEQYF. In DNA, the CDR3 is TGTGCCGTACTTGGGACGCAGTCCTACGAGCAGTACTTC.

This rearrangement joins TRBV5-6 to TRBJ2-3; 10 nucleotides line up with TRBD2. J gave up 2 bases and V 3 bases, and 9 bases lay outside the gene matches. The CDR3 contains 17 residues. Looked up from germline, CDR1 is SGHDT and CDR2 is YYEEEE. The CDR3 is CASSSGVAGGSTDTQYF. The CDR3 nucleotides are TGTGCCAGCAGCTCGGGGGTAGCGGGAGGATCCACAGATACGCAGTATTTT.

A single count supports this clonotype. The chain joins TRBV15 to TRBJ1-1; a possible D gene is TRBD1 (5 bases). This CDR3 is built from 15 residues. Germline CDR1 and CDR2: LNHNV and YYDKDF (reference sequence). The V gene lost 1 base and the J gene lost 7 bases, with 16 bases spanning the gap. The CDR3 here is CATSRVIIDSSEAFF. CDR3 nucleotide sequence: TGTGCCACCAGCAGAGTGATTATTGACAGTAGTGAAGCTTTCTTT. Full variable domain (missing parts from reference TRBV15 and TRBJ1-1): DAMVIQNPRYQVTQFGKPVTLSCSQTLNHNVMYWYQQKSSQAPKLLFHYYDKDFNNEADTPDNFQSRRPNTSFCFLDIRSPGLGDTAMYLCATSRVIIDSSEAFFGQGTRLTVV.

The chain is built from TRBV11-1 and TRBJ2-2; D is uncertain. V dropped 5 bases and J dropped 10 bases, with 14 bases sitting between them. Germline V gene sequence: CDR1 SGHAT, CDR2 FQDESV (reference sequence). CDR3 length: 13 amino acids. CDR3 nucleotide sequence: TGTGCCAGCAGCAATCCCCCCTTCCCGGAGCTGTTTTTT. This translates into CASSNPPFPELFF. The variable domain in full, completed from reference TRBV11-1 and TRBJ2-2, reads EAEVAQSPRYKITEKSQAVAFWCDPISGHATLYWYRQILGQGPELLVQFQDESVVDDSQLPKDRFSAERLKGVDSTLKIQPAELGDSAMYLCASSNPPFPELFFGEGSRLTVL.

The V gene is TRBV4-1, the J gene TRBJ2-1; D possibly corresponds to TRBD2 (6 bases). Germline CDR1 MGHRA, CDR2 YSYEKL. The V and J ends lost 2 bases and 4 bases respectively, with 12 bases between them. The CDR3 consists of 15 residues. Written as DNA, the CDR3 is TGCGCCAGCAGCCAATGGGACTCTACTTACAATGAGCAGTTCTTC. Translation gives CASSQWDSTYNEQFF.

The CDR3: CATIGGGRSAFF. In DNA form, the CDR3 reads TGTGCCACCATAGGAGGGGGGAGATCGGCTTTCTTT. The V gene is TRBV27, the J gene TRBJ1-1, with a weak D call TRBD1 (6 bases). The CDR3 loop spans 12 amino acids. Germline CDR1 and CDR2: MNHEY and SMNVEV (reference sequence). V was clipped by 10 bases and J by 11 bases, with 20 bases between them.

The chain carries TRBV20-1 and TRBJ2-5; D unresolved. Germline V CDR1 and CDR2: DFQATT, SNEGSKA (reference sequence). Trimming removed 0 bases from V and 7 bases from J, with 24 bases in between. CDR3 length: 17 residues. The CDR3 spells CSARDFGVGLAERTQYF. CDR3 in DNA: TGCAGTGCTAGAGATTTTGGGGTTGGCCTCGCCGAGCGGACCCAGTACTTC.

The CDR3 DNA reads as TGTGCCAGCAGCGTAGGGACAGGGGTCGGCGAGCAGTACTTC. Its translation is CASSVGTGVGEQYF. The chain couples TRBV9 to TRBJ2-7, with TRBD1 matching 9 bases. Trimming took 0 bases from V and 6 from J; bases not matched to a gene: 4. The germline CDR1 and CDR2 sequences are SGDLS and YYNGEE. The CDR3 is 14 residues long.

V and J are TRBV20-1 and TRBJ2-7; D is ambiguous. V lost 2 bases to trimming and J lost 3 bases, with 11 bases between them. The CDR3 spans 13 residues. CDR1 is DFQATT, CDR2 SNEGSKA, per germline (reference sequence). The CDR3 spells CSARSTSSYEQYF. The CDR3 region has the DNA TGCAGTGCTAGAAGTACCAGTAGCTACGAGCAGTACTTC.

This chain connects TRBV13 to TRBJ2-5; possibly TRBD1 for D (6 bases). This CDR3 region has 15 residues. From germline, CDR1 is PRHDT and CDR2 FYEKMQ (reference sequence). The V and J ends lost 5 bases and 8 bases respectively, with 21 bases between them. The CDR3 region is CASSPRDRPSETQYF. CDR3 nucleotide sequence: TGTGCCAGCAGCCCCCGCGACAGGCCTTCGGAAACCCAGTACTTC.

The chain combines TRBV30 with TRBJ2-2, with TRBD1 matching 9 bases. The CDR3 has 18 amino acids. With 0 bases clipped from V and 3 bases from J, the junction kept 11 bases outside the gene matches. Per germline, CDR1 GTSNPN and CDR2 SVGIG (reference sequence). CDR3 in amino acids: CAWSVRWMRTGDTGELFF. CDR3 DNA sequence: TGTGCCTGGAGTGTACGATGGATGAGGACAGGGGACACCGGGGAGCTGTTTTTT.

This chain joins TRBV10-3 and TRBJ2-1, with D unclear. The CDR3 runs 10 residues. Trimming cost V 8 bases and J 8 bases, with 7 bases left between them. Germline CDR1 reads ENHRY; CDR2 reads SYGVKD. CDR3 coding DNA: TGTGCCATCGGATGGCATGAGCAGTTCTTC. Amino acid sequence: CAIGWHEQFF.